A single sample is the source of the 9 T cell receptor beta chains below, sequenced in a study of spatial heterogeneity in lung cancer (dated by TCRdb to about 2019). Taken with the paper, the label for time point translates to: blood at routine non-recurrence follow-up after resection. TCR sequencing used whole RNA extracted from tumor and nontumor lung tissue, or from cryopreserved PBMC samples, without cell sorting. The library was generated by 5' RACE. The instrument given in TCRdb is NextSeq 500. Using fastp at Q25 and MiXCR, TCRdb reprocessed the public reads and kept productive beta chains. Rows with a matching CDR3 protein are joined into one entry that keeps the most common DNA and genes. The sample table lists 95,000 to 130,000 distinct CDR3 sequences, 12% of them with a count of one. In total, the top ten clones hold about 15% of the sample. The specimen was PBMCs, collected at follow-up. The receptors were gathered from a male donor with early-stage non-small cell lung cancer.

V gene TRBV9 combines with J gene TRBJ1-6, with a weak D call TRBD1 (5 bases). The CDR3 covers 14 residues. Germline-derived CDR1 and CDR2 are SGDLS and YYNGEE. Trimming stripped 0 bases from V and 5 bases from J, with 6 bases between. CDR3 coding DNA: TGTGCCAGCAGCGTAGTGGACAATAATTCACCCCTCCACTTT. Its protein is CASSVVDNNSPLHF.

V gene TRBV4-2 combines with J gene TRBJ1-5, with no clear D. This CDR3 comprises 15 residues. The germline CDR1 and CDR2 sequences are LGHNA and YNFKEQ. The germline V and J ends were trimmed by 4 bases and 1 base, with 11 bases remaining between them. In DNA form, the CDR3 reads TGTGCCAGCAGCCCTGGTGCCCAGAGCAATCAGCCCCAGCATTTT. This codes for CASSPGAQSNQPQHF.

This clonotype showed up many times. The chain uses TRBV2 and TRBJ1-2; D is ambiguous. The V gene's germline CDR1 is SNHLY and CDR2 FYNNEI. The CDR3 extends over 11 amino acids. Trimming left V 4 bases short and J 8 bases short, with 8 bases between. The CDR3 DNA reads as TGTGCCAGCAGTGGGGGAGGAGGCTACACCTTC. This codes for CASSGGGGYTF.

This sequence joins TRBV29-1 and TRBJ2-1; D ambiguous. The CDR3 totals 12 residues. In germline, CDR1 is SQVTM, CDR2 ANQGSEA. Trimming took off 7 bases at V and 7 bases at J, with 14 bases between the two ends. DNA of the CDR3: TGCAGCGGGACCCCATCCGGGAATGAGCAGTTCTTC. It yields the protein CSGTPSGNEQFF.

Only a few counts were recorded for this clonotype. J is TRBJ1-1 and V is TRBV6-6; D is uncertain. V lost 7 bases to trimming and J lost 3 bases, with 6 bases between them. Germline CDR1 MNHNY, CDR2 SVGAGI (reference sequence). The CDR3 runs 11 residues. In DNA, the CDR3 is TGTGCCAGCACCCTTGACACTGAAGCTTTCTTT. It is translated as CASTLDTEAFF.

The chain uses TRBV7-9 and TRBJ1-5; 9 bases align to TRBD1. Germline V gene data show CDR1 as SEHNR and CDR2 as FQNEAQ (reference sequence). V trimming: 6 bases; J trimming: 3 bases; junction bases outside the gene matches: 9. The CDR3 runs to 16 residues. The CDR3 DNA follows: TGTGCCAGCAGTTCGTGGCGGACAGGGGTCAATCAGCCCCAGCATTTT. It codes for CASSSWRTGVNQPQHF.

This clonotype was found many times. The rearrangement links TRBV7-9 to TRBJ2-7; 7 bases match TRBD1. Germline lookup yields CDR1 SEHNR and CDR2 FQNEAQ (reference sequence). The CDR3 has 14 residues. Trimming took 3 bases from V and 1 from J; bases not matched to a gene: 3. The CDR3 protein is CASSFDRASYEQYF. Here the CDR3 DNA reads TGTGCCAGCAGCTTCGACAGGGCTTCCTACGAGCAGTACTTC.

This clonotype was counted at least ten times. The V and J genes are TRBV14 and TRBJ1-6; no definite D call. The V gene's germline CDR1 is SGHDN and CDR2 FVKESK. Trimming shortened V by 2 bases and J by 10 bases, and 9 bases separated the two germline ends. This CDR3 spans 13 amino acids. In DNA form, the CDR3 reads TGTGCCAGCAGCCAATTTATGGGCTCACCCCTCCACTTT. This codes for CASSQFMGSPLHF.

This clonotype was detected only once. The CDR3 DNA follows: TGTGCCAGCAGCTTAAATCTGGGTGTTGGGGTTAAGTACCCAAGGCAGTTCTTC. Its protein product is CASSLNLGVGVKYPRQFF. V gene TRBV7-8 combines with J gene TRBJ2-1, with no clear D. Germline CDR1 and CDR2: SGHVS and FQNEAQ. V lost 2 bases, J lost 12 bases, and 29 bases lay in between. This CDR3 has 18 residues.